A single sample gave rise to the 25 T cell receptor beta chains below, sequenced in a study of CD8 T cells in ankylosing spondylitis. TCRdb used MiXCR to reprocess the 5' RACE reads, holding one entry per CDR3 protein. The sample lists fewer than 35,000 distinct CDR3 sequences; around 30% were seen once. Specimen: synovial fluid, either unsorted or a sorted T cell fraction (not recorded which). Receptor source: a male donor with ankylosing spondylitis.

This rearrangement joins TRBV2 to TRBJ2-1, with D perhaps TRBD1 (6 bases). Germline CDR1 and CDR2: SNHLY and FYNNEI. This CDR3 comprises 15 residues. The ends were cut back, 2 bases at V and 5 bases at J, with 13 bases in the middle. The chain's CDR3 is CASSEWAGDHNEQFF. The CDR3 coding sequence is TGTGCCAGCAGTGAATGGGCAGGGGACCACAATGAGCAGTTCTTC. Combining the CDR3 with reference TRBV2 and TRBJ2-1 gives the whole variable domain EPEVTQTPSHQVTQMGQEVILRCVPISNHLYFYWYRQILGQKVEFLVSFYNNEISEKSEIFDDQFSVERPDGSNFTLKIRSTKLEDSAMYFCASSEWAGDHNEQFFGPGTRLTVL.

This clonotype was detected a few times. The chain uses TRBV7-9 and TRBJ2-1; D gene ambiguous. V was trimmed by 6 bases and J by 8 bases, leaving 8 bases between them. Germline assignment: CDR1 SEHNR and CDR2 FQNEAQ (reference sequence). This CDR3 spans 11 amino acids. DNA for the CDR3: TGTGCCAGCAGAATAGAGGATGAGCAGTTCTTC. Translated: CASRIEDEQFF.

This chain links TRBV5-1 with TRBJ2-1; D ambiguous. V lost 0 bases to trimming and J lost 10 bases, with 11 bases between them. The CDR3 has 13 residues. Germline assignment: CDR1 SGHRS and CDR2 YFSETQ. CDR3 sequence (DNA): TGCGCCAGCAGCTTGGAAGGTTCCCGCGAGCAGTTCTTC. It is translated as CASSLEGSREQFF.

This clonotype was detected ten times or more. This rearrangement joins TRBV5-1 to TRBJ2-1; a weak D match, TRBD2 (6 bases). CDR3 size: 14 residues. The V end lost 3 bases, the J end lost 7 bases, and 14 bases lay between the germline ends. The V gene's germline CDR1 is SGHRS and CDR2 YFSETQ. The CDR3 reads CASSSSGFVNEQFF. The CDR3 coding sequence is TGCGCCAGCAGCTCCAGCGGGTTCGTAAATGAGCAGTTCTTC.

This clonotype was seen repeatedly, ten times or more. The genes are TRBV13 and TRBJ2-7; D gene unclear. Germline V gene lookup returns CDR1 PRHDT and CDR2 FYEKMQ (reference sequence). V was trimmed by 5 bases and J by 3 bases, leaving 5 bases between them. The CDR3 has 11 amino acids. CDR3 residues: CASSEGYEQYF. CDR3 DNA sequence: TGTGCCAGCAGCGAAGGCTACGAGCAGTACTTC. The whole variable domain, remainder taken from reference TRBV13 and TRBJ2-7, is AAGVIQSPRHLIKEKRETATLKCYPIPRHDTVYWYQQGPGQDPQFLISFYEKMQSDKGSIPDRFSAQQFSDYHSELNMSSLELGDSALYFCASSEGYEQYFGPGTRLTVT.

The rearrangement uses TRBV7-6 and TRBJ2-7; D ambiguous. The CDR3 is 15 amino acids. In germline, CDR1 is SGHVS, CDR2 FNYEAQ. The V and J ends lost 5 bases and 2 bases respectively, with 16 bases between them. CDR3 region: CASSESSDSTYEQYF. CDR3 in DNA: TGTGCCAGCAGCGAAAGCAGCGACTCTACCTACGAGCAGTACTTC.

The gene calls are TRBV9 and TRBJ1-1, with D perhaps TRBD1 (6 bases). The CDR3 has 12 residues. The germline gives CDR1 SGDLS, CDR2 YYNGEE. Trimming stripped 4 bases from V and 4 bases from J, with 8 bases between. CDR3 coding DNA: TGTGCCAGCAGCAGGGGGACCACTGAAGCTTTCTTT. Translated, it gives CASSRGTTEAFF.

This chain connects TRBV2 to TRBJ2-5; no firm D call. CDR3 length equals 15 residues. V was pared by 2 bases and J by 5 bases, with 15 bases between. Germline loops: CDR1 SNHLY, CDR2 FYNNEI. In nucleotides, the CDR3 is TGTGCCAGCAGTGAATCGGTGACCCAGCAGGAGACCCAGTACTTC. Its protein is CASSESVTQQETQYF.

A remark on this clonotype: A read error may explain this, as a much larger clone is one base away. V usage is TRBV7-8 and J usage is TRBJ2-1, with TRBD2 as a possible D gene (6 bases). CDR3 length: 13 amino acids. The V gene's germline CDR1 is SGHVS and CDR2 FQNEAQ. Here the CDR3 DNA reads TGTGCCAGCAGCTTGGAGGGTTACAATGAGCCGTTCTTC. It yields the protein CASSLEGYNEPFF.

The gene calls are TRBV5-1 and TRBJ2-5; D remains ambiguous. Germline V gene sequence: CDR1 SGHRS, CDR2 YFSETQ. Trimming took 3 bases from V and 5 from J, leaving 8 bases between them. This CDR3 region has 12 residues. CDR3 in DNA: TGCGCCAGCAGCTCAGACACGGAGACCCAGTACTTC. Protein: CASSSDTETQYF.

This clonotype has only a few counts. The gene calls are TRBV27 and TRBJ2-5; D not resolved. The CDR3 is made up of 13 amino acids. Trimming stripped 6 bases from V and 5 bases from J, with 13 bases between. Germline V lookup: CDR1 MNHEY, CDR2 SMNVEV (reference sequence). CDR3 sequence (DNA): TGTGCCAGCAGCGTAGCTGGTTGGGAGACCCAGTACTTC. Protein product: CASSVAGWETQYF.

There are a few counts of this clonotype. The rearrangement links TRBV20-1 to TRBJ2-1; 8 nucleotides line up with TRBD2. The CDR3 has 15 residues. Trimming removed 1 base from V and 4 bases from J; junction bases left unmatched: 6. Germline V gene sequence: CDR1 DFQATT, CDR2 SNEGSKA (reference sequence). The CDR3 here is CSARALSGTYNEQFF. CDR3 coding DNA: TGCAGTGCTAGAGCCCTTAGCGGGACGTACAATGAGCAGTTCTTC.

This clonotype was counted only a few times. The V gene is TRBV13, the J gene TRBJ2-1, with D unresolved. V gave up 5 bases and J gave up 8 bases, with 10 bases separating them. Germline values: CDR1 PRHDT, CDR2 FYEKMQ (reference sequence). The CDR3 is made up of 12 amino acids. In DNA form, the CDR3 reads TGTGCCAGCAGCCCCGGTGGGGATGAGCAGTTCTTC. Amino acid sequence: CASSPGGDEQFF.

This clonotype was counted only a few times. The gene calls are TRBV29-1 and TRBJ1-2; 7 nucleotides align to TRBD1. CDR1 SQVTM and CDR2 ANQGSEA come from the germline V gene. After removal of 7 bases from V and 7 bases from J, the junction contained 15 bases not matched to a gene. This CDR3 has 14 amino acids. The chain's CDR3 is CSGLEPGQVRGYTF. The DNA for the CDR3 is TGCAGCGGACTTGAGCCCGGACAGGTCCGTGGCTACACCTTC.

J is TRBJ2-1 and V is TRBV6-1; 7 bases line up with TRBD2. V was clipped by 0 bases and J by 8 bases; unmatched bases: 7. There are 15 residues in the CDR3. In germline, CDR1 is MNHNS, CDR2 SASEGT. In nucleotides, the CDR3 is TGTGCCAGCAGTGAAGCCGTGGGGGGGTCTGATGAGCAGTTCTTC. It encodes CASSEAVGGSDEQFF.

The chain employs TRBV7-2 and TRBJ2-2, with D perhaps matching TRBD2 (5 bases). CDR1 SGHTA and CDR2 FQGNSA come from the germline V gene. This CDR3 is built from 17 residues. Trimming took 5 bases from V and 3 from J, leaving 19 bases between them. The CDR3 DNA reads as TGTGCCAGCAGCCCCACGAGCGGACGAAGGGACACCGGGGAGCTGTTTTTT. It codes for CASSPTSGRRDTGELFF.

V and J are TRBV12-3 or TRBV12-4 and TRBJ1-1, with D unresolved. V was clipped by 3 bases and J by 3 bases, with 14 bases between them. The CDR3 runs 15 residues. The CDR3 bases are TGTGCCAGCAGTTTCATGGAGTCCTGGGACACTGAAGCTTTCTTT. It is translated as CASSFMESWDTEAFF.

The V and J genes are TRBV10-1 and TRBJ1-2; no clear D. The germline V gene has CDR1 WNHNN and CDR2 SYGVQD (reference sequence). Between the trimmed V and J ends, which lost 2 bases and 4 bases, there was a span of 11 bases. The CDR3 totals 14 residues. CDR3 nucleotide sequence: TGCGCCAGCAGTGAGGATACTCAGCTCTATGGCTACACCTTC. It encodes CASSEDTQLYGYTF.

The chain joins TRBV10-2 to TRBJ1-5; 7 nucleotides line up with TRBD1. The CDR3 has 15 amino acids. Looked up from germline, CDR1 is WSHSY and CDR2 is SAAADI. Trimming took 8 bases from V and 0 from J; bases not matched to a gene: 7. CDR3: CASQLQGNSNQPQHF. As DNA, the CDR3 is TGCGCCAGCCAATTACAGGGGAATAGCAATCAGCCCCAGCATTTT.

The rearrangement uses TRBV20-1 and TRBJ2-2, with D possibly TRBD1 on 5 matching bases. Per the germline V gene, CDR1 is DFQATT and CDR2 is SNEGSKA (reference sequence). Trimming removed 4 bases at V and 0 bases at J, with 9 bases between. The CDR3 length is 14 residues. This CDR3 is CSAIDSTNTGELFF. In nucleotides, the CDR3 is TGCAGTGCTATCGACAGTACGAACACCGGGGAGCTGTTTTTT.

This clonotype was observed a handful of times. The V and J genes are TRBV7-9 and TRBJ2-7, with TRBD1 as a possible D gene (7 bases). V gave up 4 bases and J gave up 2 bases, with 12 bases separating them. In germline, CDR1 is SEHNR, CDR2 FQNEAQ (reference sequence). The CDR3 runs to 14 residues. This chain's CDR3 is CASSSPRGAYEQYF. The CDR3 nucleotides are TGTGCCAGCAGCTCGCCCAGGGGGGCCTACGAGCAGTACTTC. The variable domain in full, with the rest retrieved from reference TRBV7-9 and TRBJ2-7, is DTGVSQNPRHKITKRGQNVTFRCDPISEHNRLYWYRQTLGQGPEFLTYFQNEAQLEKSRLLSDRFSAERPKGSFSTLEIQRTEQGDSAMYLCASSSPRGAYEQYFGPGTRLTVT.

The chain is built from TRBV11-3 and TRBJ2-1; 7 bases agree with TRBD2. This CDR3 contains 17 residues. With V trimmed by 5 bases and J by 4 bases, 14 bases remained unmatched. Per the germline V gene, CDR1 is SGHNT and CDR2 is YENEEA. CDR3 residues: CASSARLAREAYNEQFF. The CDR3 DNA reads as TGTGCCAGCAGCGCCCGTCTTGCTCGGGAGGCGTACAATGAGCAGTTCTTC.

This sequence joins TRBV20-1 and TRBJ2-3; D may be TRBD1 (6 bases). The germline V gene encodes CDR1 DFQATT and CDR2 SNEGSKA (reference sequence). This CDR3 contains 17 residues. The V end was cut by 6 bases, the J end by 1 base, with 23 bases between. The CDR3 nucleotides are TGCAGTGCCCCCTGGGGGACACGTGTGTACGGCACAGATACGCAGTATTTT. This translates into CSAPWGTRVYGTDTQYF.

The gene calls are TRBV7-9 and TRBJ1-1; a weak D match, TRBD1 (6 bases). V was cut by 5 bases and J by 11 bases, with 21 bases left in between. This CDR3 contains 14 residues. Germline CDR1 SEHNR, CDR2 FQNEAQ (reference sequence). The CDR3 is CASSHWTALKIAFF. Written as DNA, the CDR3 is TGTGCCAGCAGCCATTGGACAGCCCTAAAGATCGCTTTCTTT.

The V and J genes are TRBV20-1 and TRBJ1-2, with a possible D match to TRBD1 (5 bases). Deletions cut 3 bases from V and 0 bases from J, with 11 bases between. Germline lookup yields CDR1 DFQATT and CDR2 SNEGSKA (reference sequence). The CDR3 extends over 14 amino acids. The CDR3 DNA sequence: TGCAGTGCTAGGCTCGGACAATCTAACTATGGCTACACCTTC. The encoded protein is CSARLGQSNYGYTF.